This is a list of T cell receptor beta chains from one sample in a study of cytomegalovirus exposure and HLA in healthy donors. The data were produced by immunoSEQ multiplex PCR, yet TCRdb's version contains in-frame clones alone and is incomplete. The table includes about 190,000 clones, approximately 85% detected once. The source material was PBMCs. These receptor sequences come from a woman younger than 35 in good health and CMV-seronegative. CDR3s include the opening cysteine and the closing phenylalanine or tryptophan. Fields, in order: V gene, CDR3 length, clone size, J gene, D gene, CDR3 protein, CDR3 DNA. The D gene is left open where the match is weak. Part of the rows lack a size; the others show once, few, many or a class for expanded clones.

V gene: TRBV6-1; CDR3 length: 14; clone size: -; J gene: TRBJ1-2; D gene: TRBD1; CDR3 protein: CASSSITGEKGYTF; CDR3 DNA: TGTGCCAGCAGTTCTATAACAGGGGAAAAAGGCTACACCTTC
V gene: TRBV25-1; CDR3 length: 12; clone size: -; J gene: TRBJ2-1; D gene: -; CDR3 protein: CASSPPGNEQFF; CDR3 DNA: TGTGCCAGCAGCCCACCGGGAAATGAGCAGTTCTTC
V gene: TRBV15; CDR3 length: 15; clone size: -; J gene: TRBJ2-7; D gene: -; CDR3 protein: CATSGYETSNWEQYF; CDR3 DNA: TGTGCCACCAGCGGCTACGAAACTAGCAACTGGGAGCAGTACTTC
V gene: TRBV28; CDR3 length: 14; clone size: -; J gene: TRBJ1-5; D gene: -; CDR3 protein: CASSSGEGNQPQHF; CDR3 DNA: TGTGCCAGCAGTAGCGGCGAGGGCAATCAGCCCCAGCATTTT
V gene: TRBV5-6; CDR3 length: 14; clone size: once; J gene: TRBJ2-7; D gene: -; CDR3 protein: CASNHPGNSYEQYF; CDR3 DNA: TGTGCCAGCAACCACCCGGGTAACTCCTACGAGCAGTACTTC
V gene: TRBV7-9; CDR3 length: 10; clone size: -; J gene: TRBJ1-1; D gene: -; CDR3 protein: CSGGGYKAFF; CDR3 DNA: TGTTCCGGGGGTGGGTATAAAGCTTTCTTT
V gene: TRBV19; CDR3 length: 13; clone size: -; J gene: TRBJ2-5; D gene: TRBD2; CDR3 protein: CASTSGALSDQYF; CDR3 DNA: TGTGCCAGTACTAGCGGGGCCCTGTCAGACCAGTACTTC
V gene: TRBV27; CDR3 length: 16; clone size: -; J gene: TRBJ2-2; D gene: -; CDR3 protein: CASGRIAVPLPGELFF; CDR3 DNA: TGTGCCAGCGGGAGGATAGCGGTCCCTTTGCCCGGGGAGCTGTTTTTT
V gene: TRBV4-1; CDR3 length: 17; clone size: -; J gene: TRBJ2-3; D gene: -; CDR3 protein: CASSQDRSRGSADTQYF; CDR3 DNA: TGCGCCAGCAGCCAAGACAGGTCCCGCGGGTCGGCAGATACGCAGTATTTT
V gene: TRBV29-1; CDR3 length: 11; clone size: -; J gene: TRBJ1-1; D gene: -; CDR3 protein: CSVEEGRGAFF; CDR3 DNA: TGCAGCGTTGAAGAGGGCAGGGGAGCTTTCTTT
V gene: TRBV18; CDR3 length: 14; clone size: -; J gene: TRBJ1-5; D gene: TRBD1; CDR3 protein: CASSPGTGNQPQHF; CDR3 DNA: TGTGCCAGCTCCCCCGGGACAGGGAACCAGCCCCAGCATTTT
V gene: TRBV4-2; CDR3 length: 16; clone size: few; J gene: TRBJ2-7; D gene: TRBD1; CDR3 protein: CASSQTGQSGFYEQYF; CDR3 DNA: TGTGCCAGCAGCCAGACGGGACAGTCTGGATTTTACGAGCAGTACTTC
V gene: TRBV6-6; CDR3 length: 15; clone size: once; J gene: TRBJ2-3; D gene: TRBD1; CDR3 protein: CASSYQGARTDTQYF; CDR3 DNA: TGTGCCAGCAGTTATCAGGGGGCGAGGACAGATACGCAGTATTTT
V gene: TRBV2; CDR3 length: 14; clone size: -; J gene: TRBJ1-3; D gene: TRBD1; CDR3 protein: CASTGQLSGNTIYF; CDR3 DNA: TGTGCCAGCACGGGACAGCTCTCTGGAAACACCATATATTTT
V gene: TRBV30; CDR3 length: 15; clone size: -; J gene: TRBJ1-5; D gene: -; CDR3 protein: CAWSEQGHTNQPQHF; CDR3 DNA: TGTGCCTGGTCCGAACAGGGCCATACCAATCAGCCCCAGCATTTT
V gene: TRBV5-1; CDR3 length: 11; clone size: -; J gene: TRBJ1-2; D gene: -; CDR3 protein: CASSLEGGYTF; CDR3 DNA: TGCGCCAGCAGCTTGGAGGGGGGCTACACCTTC
V gene: TRBV19; CDR3 length: 14; clone size: once; J gene: TRBJ1-2; D gene: -; CDR3 protein: CATLPGGQDYGYTF; CDR3 DNA: TGTGCCACCCTCCCCGGCGGACAAGACTATGGCTACACCTTC
V gene: TRBV13; CDR3 length: 19; clone size: -; J gene: TRBJ2-5; D gene: TRBD2; CDR3 protein: CASSLKLAGYPTTGETQYF; CDR3 DNA: TGTGCCAGCAGCTTAAAGTTAGCGGGGTACCCAACGACCGGGGAGACCCAGTACTTC
V gene: TRBV5-6; CDR3 length: 14; clone size: -; J gene: TRBJ2-7; D gene: -; CDR3 protein: CASSSNPKPGEQYF; CDR3 DNA: TGTGCCAGCAGCTCGAACCCGAAACCAGGAGAGCAGTACTTC
V gene: TRBV19; CDR3 length: 15; clone size: -; J gene: TRBJ2-2; D gene: -; CDR3 protein: CASSWNGLEAGELFF; CDR3 DNA: TGTGCCAGTAGTTGGAACGGTTTGGAGGCCGGGGAGCTGTTTTTT
V gene: TRBV5-1; CDR3 length: 15; clone size: -; J gene: TRBJ2-7; D gene: TRBD2; CDR3 protein: CASSHRTSGPYEQYF; CDR3 DNA: TGCGCCAGCAGCCATCGGACTAGCGGCCCCTACGAGCAGTACTTC
V gene: TRBV27; CDR3 length: 15; clone size: -; J gene: TRBJ1-3; D gene: -; CDR3 protein: CASSSGLFSGNTIYF; CDR3 DNA: TGTGCCAGCAGTTCGGGACTTTTCTCGGGAAACACCATATATTTT
V gene: TRBV7-9; CDR3 length: 14; clone size: -; J gene: TRBJ1-1; D gene: TRBD1; CDR3 protein: CASSQGGGNTEAFF; CDR3 DNA: TGTGCCAGCAGCCAAGGGGGCGGGAACACTGAAGCTTTCTTT
V gene: TRBV29-1; CDR3 length: 18; clone size: -; J gene: TRBJ2-1; D gene: TRBD2; CDR3 protein: CSVEETGPRTSRVYEQFF; CDR3 DNA: TGCAGCGTTGAAGAAACTGGGCCCAGGACTAGCAGGGTCTATGAGCAGTTCTTC
V gene: TRBV6-5; CDR3 length: 16; clone size: -; J gene: TRBJ1-1; D gene: -; CDR3 protein: CASSYSRTGMGTEAFF; CDR3 DNA: TGTGCCAGCAGTTACTCTCGGACTGGGATGGGCACTGAAGCTTTCTTT
V gene: TRBV5-1; CDR3 length: 14; clone size: -; J gene: TRBJ1-3; D gene: -; CDR3 protein: CASSGMAGGNTIYF; CDR3 DNA: TGCGCCAGCAGCGGAATGGCCGGGGGAAACACCATATATTTT
V gene: TRBV15; CDR3 length: 13; clone size: -; J gene: TRBJ2-5; D gene: -; CDR3 protein: CATSPGSVGTQYF; CDR3 DNA: TGTGCCACCAGCCCCGGGTCGGTCGGGACCCAGTACTTC
V gene: TRBV19; CDR3 length: 12; clone size: -; J gene: TRBJ2-3; D gene: TRBD1; CDR3 protein: CASSGTGGTQYF; CDR3 DNA: TGTGCCAGTAGTGGGACAGGGGGTACGCAGTATTTT
V gene: TRBV28; CDR3 length: 12; clone size: -; J gene: TRBJ1-1; D gene: -; CDR3 protein: CASMETYTEAFF; CDR3 DNA: TGTGCCAGCATGGAGACTTACACTGAAGCTTTCTTT
V gene: TRBV7-9; CDR3 length: 15; clone size: -; J gene: TRBJ2-3; D gene: -; CDR3 protein: CASSLLGRATDTQYF; CDR3 DNA: TGTGCCAGCAGCTTATTGGGCAGGGCAACAGATACGCAGTATTTT
V gene: TRBV5-1; CDR3 length: 14; clone size: -; J gene: TRBJ1-2; D gene: TRBD1; CDR3 protein: CASSSQGTNYGYTF; CDR3 DNA: TGCGCCAGCAGCTCACAGGGGACTAACTATGGCTACACCTTC
V gene: TRBV7-2; CDR3 length: 15; clone size: -; J gene: TRBJ1-5; D gene: -; CDR3 protein: CASSLSEGLNQPQHF; CDR3 DNA: TGTGCCAGCAGCTTAAGCGAGGGTCTCAATCAGCCCCAGCATTTT
V gene: TRBV7-2; CDR3 length: 17; clone size: -; J gene: TRBJ2-3; D gene: TRBD1; CDR3 protein: CASSLAYRGPAADTQYF; CDR3 DNA: TGTGCCAGCAGCTTAGCGTATAGGGGGCCAGCGGCAGATACGCAGTATTTT
V gene: TRBV7-9; CDR3 length: 13; clone size: -; J gene: TRBJ2-7; D gene: -; CDR3 protein: CASSTDSSYEQYF; CDR3 DNA: TGTGCCAGCAGCACGGACAGTTCCTACGAGCAGTACTTC
V gene: TRBV5-6; CDR3 length: 14; clone size: -; J gene: TRBJ2-3; D gene: TRBD1; CDR3 protein: CASRQPGQGDTQYF; CDR3 DNA: TGTGCCAGCAGGCAACCGGGACAGGGGGATACGCAGTATTTT
V gene: TRBV5-5; CDR3 length: 19; clone size: -; J gene: TRBJ1-5; D gene: -; CDR3 protein: CASSLELFDRSYSNQPQHF; CDR3 DNA: TGTGCCAGCAGCTTAGAATTGTTTGACAGGTCTTATAGCAATCAGCCCCAGCATTTT
V gene: TRBV2; CDR3 length: 14; clone size: -; J gene: TRBJ2-2; D gene: TRBD2; CDR3 protein: CASTLAGAGGELFF; CDR3 DNA: TGTGCCAGCACTCTAGCGGGAGCGGGCGGGGAGCTGTTTTTT
V gene: TRBV6-5; CDR3 length: 15; clone size: -; J gene: TRBJ2-5; D gene: TRBD1; CDR3 protein: CASSYSPGQGETQYF; CDR3 DNA: TGTGCCAGCAGTTATAGCCCGGGACAGGGGGAGACCCAGTACTTC
V gene: TRBV15; CDR3 length: 15; clone size: once; J gene: TRBJ2-7; D gene: TRBD2; CDR3 protein: CATSRDQGLAWEQYF; CDR3 DNA: TGTGCCACCAGCAGAGATCAAGGACTAGCTTGGGAGCAGTACTTC
V gene: TRBV2; CDR3 length: 15; clone size: once; J gene: TRBJ1-5; D gene: -; CDR3 protein: CASSFQMYSNQPQHF; CDR3 DNA: TGTGCCAGCAGTTTCCAGATGTATAGCAATCAGCCCCAGCATTTT
V gene: TRBV27; CDR3 length: 11; clone size: few; J gene: TRBJ2-7; D gene: -; CDR3 protein: CASSPGLEQYF; CDR3 DNA: TGTGCCAGCAGTCCTGGACTCGAGCAGTACTTC
V gene: TRBV4-2; CDR3 length: 21; clone size: -; J gene: TRBJ2-4; D gene: TRBD1; CDR3 protein: CASSQDVSGTARGTAKNIQYF; CDR3 DNA: TGTGCCAGCAGCCAAGATGTATCAGGGACAGCCCGGGGAACGGCCAAAAACATTCAGTACTTC
V gene: TRBV4-1; CDR3 length: 15; clone size: few; J gene: TRBJ2-7; D gene: TRBD1; CDR3 protein: CASSPLNTGVYEQYF; CDR3 DNA: TGCGCCAGCAGCCCACTTAATACAGGGGTCTACGAGCAGTACTTC
V gene: TRBV27; CDR3 length: 14; clone size: -; J gene: TRBJ2-3; D gene: -; CDR3 protein: CASSLEGITDTQYF; CDR3 DNA: TGTGCCAGCAGCCTAGAGGGTATCACAGATACGCAGTATTTT
V gene: TRBV5-1; CDR3 length: 15; clone size: -; J gene: TRBJ2-7; D gene: TRBD1; CDR3 protein: CASSLSGTGNYEQYF; CDR3 DNA: TGCGCCAGCAGCTTGTCGGGGACAGGCAACTACGAGCAGTACTTC
V gene: TRBV29-1; CDR3 length: 14; clone size: -; J gene: TRBJ2-7; D gene: TRBD2; CDR3 protein: CSVVTSGSIYEQYF; CDR3 DNA: TGCAGCGTTGTCACTAGCGGGAGTATCTACGAGCAGTACTTC
V gene: TRBV18; CDR3 length: 14; clone size: -; J gene: TRBJ2-7; D gene: -; CDR3 protein: CASSPRVTDYEQYF; CDR3 DNA: TGTGCCAGCTCACCGAGGGTGACCGACTACGAGCAGTACTTC
V gene: TRBV2; CDR3 length: 14; clone size: -; J gene: TRBJ1-2; D gene: -; CDR3 protein: CASSEVLANYGYTF; CDR3 DNA: TGTGCCAGCAGTGAAGTCCTAGCTAACTATGGCTACACCTTC
V gene: TRBV7-9; CDR3 length: 12; clone size: -; J gene: TRBJ2-1; D gene: -; CDR3 protein: CASSWLANEQFF; CDR3 DNA: TGTGCCAGCAGCTGGCTAGCGAATGAGCAGTTCTTC
V gene: TRBV18; CDR3 length: 15; clone size: -; J gene: TRBJ2-7; D gene: -; CDR3 protein: CASSPSGSYPYEQYF; CDR3 DNA: TGTGCCAGCTCACCTTCCGGGTCTTATCCCTACGAGCAGTACTTC
V gene: TRBV2; CDR3 length: 13; clone size: -; J gene: TRBJ2-5; D gene: -; CDR3 protein: CASSEFLGETQYF; CDR3 DNA: TGTGCCAGCAGTGAGTTTCTCGGGGAGACCCAGTACTTC
V gene: TRBV2; CDR3 length: 13; clone size: -; J gene: TRBJ2-6; D gene: -; CDR3 protein: CARMGAGANVLTF; CDR3 DNA: TGTGCCAGAATGGGGGCCGGGGCCAACGTCCTGACTTTC
V gene: TRBV2; CDR3 length: 11; clone size: -; J gene: TRBJ2-7; D gene: -; CDR3 protein: CASSDQGEQYF; CDR3 DNA: TGTGCCAGCAGTGATCAGGGGGAGCAGTACTTC
V gene: TRBV20-1; CDR3 length: 11; clone size: -; J gene: TRBJ2-1; D gene: -; CDR3 protein: CSARALNEQFF; CDR3 DNA: TGCAGTGCCAGGGCCTTAAATGAGCAGTTCTTC
V gene: TRBV9; CDR3 length: 18; clone size: -; J gene: TRBJ2-2; D gene: -; CDR3 protein: CASSVDSLWTTNTGELFF; CDR3 DNA: TGTGCCAGCAGCGTAGACTCGTTGTGGACAACGAACACCGGGGAGCTGTTTTTT
V gene: TRBV5-1; CDR3 length: 18; clone size: -; J gene: TRBJ2-7; D gene: -; CDR3 protein: CASSLVANMDSLAYEQYF; CDR3 DNA: TGCGCCAGCAGCTTGGTGGCGAATATGGACAGCCTCGCCTACGAGCAGTACTTC
V gene: TRBV6-1; CDR3 length: 14; clone size: -; J gene: TRBJ1-1; D gene: -; CDR3 protein: CASSRGILNTEAFF; CDR3 DNA: TGTGCCAGCAGTAGGGGGATCCTGAACACTGAAGCTTTCTTT
V gene: TRBV6-1; CDR3 length: 16; clone size: once; J gene: TRBJ2-7; D gene: -; CDR3 protein: CASSEVGEVSSYEQYF; CDR3 DNA: TGTGCCAGCAGTGAAGTCGGAGAGGTCAGTTCCTACGAGCAGTACTTC
V gene: TRBV11-2; CDR3 length: 18; clone size: -; J gene: TRBJ2-2; D gene: TRBD2; CDR3 protein: CASRRIKWGGERTGELFF; CDR3 DNA: TGTGCCAGCAGACGTATAAAGTGGGGGGGAGAACGGACCGGGGAGCTGTTTTTT